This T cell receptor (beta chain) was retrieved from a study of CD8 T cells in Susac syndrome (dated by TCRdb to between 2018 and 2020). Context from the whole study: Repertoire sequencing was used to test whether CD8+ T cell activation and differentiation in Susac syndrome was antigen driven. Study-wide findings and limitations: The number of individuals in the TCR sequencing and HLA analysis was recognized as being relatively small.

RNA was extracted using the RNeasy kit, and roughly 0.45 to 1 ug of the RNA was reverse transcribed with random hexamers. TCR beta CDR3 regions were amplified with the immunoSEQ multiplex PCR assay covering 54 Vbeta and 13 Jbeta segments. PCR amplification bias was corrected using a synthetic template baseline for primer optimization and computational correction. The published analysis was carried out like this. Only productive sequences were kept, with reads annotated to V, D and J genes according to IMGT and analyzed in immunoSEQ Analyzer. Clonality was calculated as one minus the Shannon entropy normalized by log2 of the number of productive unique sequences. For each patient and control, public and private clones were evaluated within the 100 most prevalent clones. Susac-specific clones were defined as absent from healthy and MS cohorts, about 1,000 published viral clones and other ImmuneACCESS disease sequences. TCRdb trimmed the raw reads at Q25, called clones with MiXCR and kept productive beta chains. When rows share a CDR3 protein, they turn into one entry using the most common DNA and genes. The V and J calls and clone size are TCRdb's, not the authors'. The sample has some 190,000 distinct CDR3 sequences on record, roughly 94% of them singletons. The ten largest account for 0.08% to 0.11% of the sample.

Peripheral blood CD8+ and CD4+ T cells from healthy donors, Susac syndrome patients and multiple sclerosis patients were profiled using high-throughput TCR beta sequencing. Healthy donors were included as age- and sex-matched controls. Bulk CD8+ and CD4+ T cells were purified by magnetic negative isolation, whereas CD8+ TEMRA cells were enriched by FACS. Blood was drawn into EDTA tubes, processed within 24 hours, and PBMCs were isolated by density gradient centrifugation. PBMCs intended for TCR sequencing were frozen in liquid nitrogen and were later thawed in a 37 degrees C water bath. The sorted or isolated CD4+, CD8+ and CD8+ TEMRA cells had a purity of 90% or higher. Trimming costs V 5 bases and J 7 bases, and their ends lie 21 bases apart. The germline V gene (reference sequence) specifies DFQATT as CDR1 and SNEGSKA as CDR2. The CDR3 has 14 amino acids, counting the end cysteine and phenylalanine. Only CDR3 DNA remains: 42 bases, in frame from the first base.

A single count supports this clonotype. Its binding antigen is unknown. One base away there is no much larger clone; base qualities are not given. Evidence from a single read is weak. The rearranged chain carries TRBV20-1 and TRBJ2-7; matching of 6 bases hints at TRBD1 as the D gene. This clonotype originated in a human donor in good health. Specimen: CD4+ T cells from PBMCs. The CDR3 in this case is CSAPSYRDTEEQYF. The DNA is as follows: TGCAGTGCTCCGAGCTACCGGGACACGGAAGAGCAGTACTTC.